This passage covers 27 T cell receptor beta chains from one sample sequenced in a study of response to subunit inactivated influenza vaccine listed by TCRdb under 2018. Library preparation used RT-PCR. The run used an Illumina HiSeq 2500. TCRdb reran the public reads through fastp at Q25 and MiXCR, keeping productive beta chains. Each entry is one CDR3 protein sequence, shown with its most common DNA and genes. For this sample the table gives 650,000 to 800,000 distinct CDR3 sequences, of which 15% to 20% were detected only once. The top ten hold around 9.9% of the sample. Here the sequenced sample was PBMCs from blood, taken around 5 days after vaccination. These receptors were taken from a man in his fifties or sixties who received an inactivated influenza vaccine. Donor details come from another sample of the same person, matched by shared clones.

The chain links TRBV6-5 to TRBJ1-2; D not certain. V was pared by 6 bases and J by 1 base, with 6 bases between. Germline V gene lookup returns CDR1 MNHEY and CDR2 SVGAGI. The CDR3 runs 12 residues. CDR3 residues: CASRRSNYGYTF. Here the CDR3 DNA reads TGTGCCAGCAGGAGGAGTAACTATGGCTACACCTTC.

This clonotype was detected a few times. The V call is TRBV10-3, the J call TRBJ2-1, with 10 bases lining up with TRBD1. V was pared by 0 bases and J by 15 bases, with 20 bases of the junction left unmatched. This CDR3 region has 18 residues. Germline CDR1 is ENHRY and CDR2 is SYGVKD. For the CDR3, the DNA is TGTGCCATCAGTGAGTCGATGTATCGGGACAGGGGCCAGTCAGTGGGGTTCTTC. It specifies CAISESMYRDRGQSVGFF.

This clonotype appeared many times. V and J are TRBV7-2 and TRBJ2-5; 15 positions agree with TRBD2. Germline CDR1 and CDR2: SGHTA and FQGNSA. V shed 3 bases and J 4 bases; nucleotides not matched to a gene: 3. The CDR3 runs 16 residues. The chain's CDR3 is CASSLGLAGGGETQYF. CDR3 DNA: TGTGCCAGCAGCTTGGGACTAGCGGGAGGAGGAGAGACCCAGTACTTC.

The gene calls are TRBV7-8 and TRBJ2-7; D perhaps matches TRBD2 (5 bases). This CDR3 region has 16 residues. Trimming cost V 2 bases and J 2 bases, with 16 bases left between them. Germline CDR1 is SGHVS and CDR2 is FQNEAQ. The CDR3 here is CASSLYMGRGTYEQYF. The CDR3 DNA reads TGTGCCAGCAGCTTATATATGGGGAGAGGGACCTACGAGCAGTACTTC.

The chain uses TRBV29-1 and TRBJ2-3; TRBD2 is a possible D gene (6 bases). Germline CDR1 reads SQVTM; CDR2 reads ANQGSEA. The CDR3 is 14 amino acids. V shed 2 bases and J shed 4 bases, with 13 bases lying between them. CDR3 sequence: CSVEPGSHPDTQYF. The CDR3 region has the DNA TGCAGCGTTGAACCCGGGAGTCACCCAGATACGCAGTATTTT.

The chain recombines TRBV6-4 with TRBJ1-5; D is unclear. This CDR3 region has 13 residues. V shed 5 bases and J shed 4 bases, with 9 bases lying between them. CDR1 MRHNA and CDR2 SNTAGT come from the germline V gene. DNA for the CDR3: TGTGCCAGCAGTCCCAGTGTAAATCAGCCCCAGCATTTT. This gives the protein CASSPSVNQPQHF.

This clonotype was counted ten times or more. V and J are TRBV4-2 and TRBJ2-3; possibly TRBD2 for D (6 bases). V was trimmed by 0 bases and J by 1 base, leaving 11 bases between them. The CDR3 covers 16 residues. Germline V lookup: CDR1 LGHNA, CDR2 YNFKEQ. The CDR3 region has the DNA TGTGCCAGCAGCCAAGATGCTAGCGTGGGCACAGATACGCAGTATTTT. Its translation is CASSQDASVGTDTQYF.

This clonotype was counted once. J is TRBJ2-1 and V is TRBV7-2; possibly TRBD2 for D (6 bases). The V end was cut by 0 bases, the J end by 3 bases, with 12 bases between. The V gene's germline CDR1 is SGHTA and CDR2 FQGNSA. The CDR3 has 16 residues. CDR3 nucleotides: TGTGCCAGCAGCTTAGCGGGCGGGAAATTCTACAATGAGCAGTTCTTC. It specifies CASSLAGGKFYNEQFF.

This clonotype has just a few counts. CDR3 DNA: TGTGCCAGCAGCCCGTCAGGGAATGCTTTCTTT. Residues: CASSPSGNAFF. V usage is TRBV28 and J usage is TRBJ1-1; tentatively, D is TRBD1 (5 bases). V was shortened by 6 bases and J by 11 bases, with 13 bases between the two germline ends. Germline CDR1 is MDHEN and CDR2 is SYDVKM. The CDR3 consists of 11 residues. Drawing the rest from reference TRBV28 and TRBJ1-1, the complete variable domain is DVKVTQSSRYLVKRTGEKVFLECVQDMDHENMFWYRQDPGLGLRLIYFSYDVKMKEKGDIPEGYSVSREKKERFSLILESASTNQTSMYLCASSPSGNAFFGQGTRLTVV.

This clonotype was detected a few times. The chain links TRBV7-8 to TRBJ1-1; the D is unclear. This CDR3 has 12 amino acids. In germline, CDR1 is SGHVS, CDR2 FQNEAQ. Trimming left V 1 base short and J 11 bases short, with 11 bases between. The CDR3 is CASSLGNRRAFF. CDR3 DNA: TGTGCCAGCAGCTTAGGGAATAGGAGGGCTTTCTTT. Together with reference TRBV7-8 and TRBJ1-1, the CDR3 gives the full variable domain: GAGVSQSPRYKVAKRGQDVALRCDPISGHVSLFWYQQALGQGPEFLTYFQNEAQLDKSGLPSDRFFAERPEGSVSTLKIQRTQQEDSAVYLCASSLGNRRAFFGQGTRLTVV.

CDR3 DNA sequence: TGCAGTGCTAAACTAGCGGGACGGGACACCGGGGAGCTGTTTTTT. This gives the protein CSAKLAGRDTGELFF. The rearrangement uses TRBV20-1 and TRBJ2-2; 10 bases match TRBD2. Germline V lookup: CDR1 DFQATT, CDR2 SNEGSKA (reference sequence). The CDR3 is 15 amino acids. V was clipped by 4 bases and J by 3 bases; unmatched bases: 5.

This clonotype was observed a few times. The chain uses TRBV7-2 and TRBJ1-1; D is unresolved. CDR3 length: 14 amino acids. With 0 bases removed from V and 4 bases from J, the gap between germline ends came to 9 bases. Per the germline V gene, CDR1 is SGHTA and CDR2 is FQGNSA. CDR3 sequence (DNA): TGTGCCAGCAGCTTAGCGGAGGATGGCACTGAAGCTTTCTTT. It is translated as CASSLAEDGTEAFF.

Ten or more counts support this clonotype. The chain recombines TRBV4-3 with TRBJ2-3, with 7 bases that match TRBD1. The CDR3 consists of 16 residues. The J segment lost 0 bases and the V segment lost 5 bases, leaving 8 bases of the junction unmatched. Germline V lookup: CDR1 LGHNA, CDR2 YSLEER. The CDR3 nucleotides are TGCGCCAGCAGCACGGGACAGCGGACTAGCACAGATACGCAGTATTTT. It codes for CASSTGQRTSTDTQYF.

The V call is TRBV2, the J call TRBJ2-2; D perhaps matches TRBD2 (5 bases). Between the trimmed V and J ends, which lost 9 bases and 0 bases, there was a span of 11 bases. The CDR3 is 14 amino acids. Germline-derived CDR1 and CDR2 are SNHLY and FYNNEI. In DNA form, the CDR3 reads TGTGCCAGTGGGGAGTTGTCGAACACCGGGGAGCTGTTTTTT. Protein sequence: CASGELSNTGELFF.

This clonotype was seen a handful of times. V and J are TRBV20-1 and TRBJ2-5; D is uncertain. CDR3 size: 14 residues. Trimming cost V 6 bases and J 1 base, with 15 bases left between them. The germline CDR1 and CDR2 sequences are DFQATT and SNEGSKA (reference sequence). Written as DNA, the CDR3 is TGCAGTGCCACGAGGACCGGTGGCCAAGAGACCCAGTACTTC. Protein product: CSATRTGGQETQYF.

This clonotype was counted only a few times. The chain couples TRBV5-1 to TRBJ2-7; TRBD1 matches at 7 bases. J was trimmed by 0 bases and V by 0 bases; bases with no gene match: 6. From germline, CDR1 is SGHRS and CDR2 YFSETQ. The CDR3 extends over 16 amino acids. Here the CDR3 DNA reads TGCGCCAGCAGCTTGGGGACCTGGGACAGCTCCTACGAGCAGTACTTC. Its translation: CASSLGTWDSSYEQYF. Together with reference TRBV5-1 and TRBJ2-7, the CDR3 gives the full variable domain: KAGVTQTPRYLIKTRGQQVTLSCSPISGHRSVSWYQQTPGQGLQFLFEYFSETQRNKGNFPGRFSGRQFSNSRSEMNVSTLELGDSALYLCASSLGTWDSSYEQYFGPGTRLTVT.

A few counts support this clonotype. The chain joins TRBV10-3 to TRBJ2-5; D gene unclear. This CDR3 has 14 amino acids. The germline gives CDR1 ENHRY, CDR2 SYGVKD. V shed 4 bases and J shed 2 bases, with 11 bases lying between them. The DNA of the CDR3 is TGTGCCATCAGTGGCCCGACGGATCAAGAGACCCAGTACTTC. Amino acid sequence: CAISGPTDQETQYF.

V usage is TRBV5-6 and J usage is TRBJ2-3; 8 bases fit TRBD2. The CDR3 runs 16 residues. Germline values: CDR1 SGHDT, CDR2 YYEEEE. Trimming cost V 0 bases and J 6 bases; bases outside gene matches: 9. The CDR3 protein is CASSLGMAGGLDTQYF. The CDR3 DNA follows: TGTGCCAGCAGCTTGGGGATGGCGGGGGGTTTGGATACGCAGTATTTT.

The rearrangement joins TRBV29-1 to TRBJ2-1, with 11 bases that match TRBD1. Germline-derived CDR1 and CDR2 are SQVTM and ANQGSEA. J gave up 5 bases and V 4 bases, and 4 bases lay outside the gene matches. This CDR3 comprises 14 residues. The CDR3 reads CSVVRTGGHNEQFF. As DNA, the CDR3 is TGCAGCGTTGTAAGGACAGGGGGCCACAATGAGCAGTTCTTC.

The chain links TRBV20-1 to TRBJ2-5, with D uncertain. The germline V gene encodes CDR1 DFQATT and CDR2 SNEGSKA (reference sequence). The CDR3 totals 14 residues. The ends were cut back, 0 bases at V and 2 bases at J, with 10 bases in the middle. The CDR3 is CSARDRYRQETQYF. The DNA for the CDR3 is TGCAGTGCTAGAGATCGCTATAGGCAAGAGACCCAGTACTTC.

V is TRBV7-3 and J is TRBJ2-3; 8 bases match TRBD2. The CDR3 extends over 15 amino acids. Trimming took 5 bases from V and 3 from J; bases not matched to a gene: 7. The germline CDR1 and CDR2 sequences are SGHTA and FQGTGA. The CDR3 region is CASSRGVAGTDTQYF. DNA of the CDR3: TGTGCCAGCAGCCGCGGGGTAGCGGGGACAGATACGCAGTATTTT.

This clonotype showed up just a few times. This chain links TRBV18 with TRBJ2-1; 15 bases map to TRBD2. Germline V lookup: CDR1 KGHSH, CDR2 LQKENI. CDR3 length equals 16 residues. V trimming: 6 bases; J trimming: 7 bases; junction bases outside the gene matches: 7. The CDR3 loop is CASSPGLAGGWNEQFF. CDR3 coding DNA: TGTGCCAGCTCCCCCGGACTAGCGGGGGGGTGGAATGAGCAGTTCTTC.

With regard to this clonotype: A clone one base away is much larger, so this may be a read error. The chain has TRBV4-1 and TRBJ2-7; D unresolved. Trimming shortened V by 0 bases and J by 3 bases, and 6 bases separated the two germline ends. The CDR3 runs 13 residues. The germline V gene has CDR1 MGHRA and CDR2 YSYEKL. The CDR3, as DNA: TGCGCCAGCAGCCAAGACGTGGTCTACGAGCAGTACTTC. Amino acid sequence: CASSQDVVYEQYF.

This clonotype was detected many times. The rearrangement links TRBV7-9 to TRBJ1-2, with a weak D call TRBD1 (5 bases). The CDR3 length is 12 residues. Per the germline V gene, CDR1 is SEHNR and CDR2 is FQNEAQ (reference sequence). Trimming left V 2 bases short and J 8 bases short, with 9 bases between. CDR3 in amino acids: CASSLIGEGYTF. The CDR3 DNA follows: TGTGCCAGCAGCTTAATAGGGGAAGGCTACACCTTC.

This clonotype showed up just a few times. In nucleotides, the CDR3 is TGTGCCAGCAGTTTCACCGGGACTAGCGGTATCACAGATACGCAGTATTTT. This encodes CASSFTGTSGITDTQYF. The V and J genes are TRBV12-3 or TRBV12-4 and TRBJ2-3, with TRBD2 matching over 11 bases. The CDR3 is made up of 17 amino acids. V shed 3 bases and J 2 bases; nucleotides not matched to a gene: 7.

This clonotype was seen a handful of times. This chain uses TRBV30 with TRBJ2-1; maybe TRBD2 (6 bases). V was clipped by 4 bases and J by 8 bases, with 15 bases between them. The CDR3 length is 13 residues. From germline, CDR1 is GTSNPN and CDR2 SVGIG (reference sequence). The CDR3 loop reads CAWNYSPGDEQFF. CDR3 nucleotides: TGTGCCTGGAATTACAGCCCGGGGGATGAGCAGTTCTTC.

This clonotype was recorded a few times. The chain recombines TRBV5-5 with TRBJ2-3; TRBD2 might be the D (5 bases). The CDR3 has 14 amino acids. The V end was cut by 4 bases, the J end by 1 base, with 10 bases between. Germline CDR1 reads SGHKS; CDR2 reads YYEKEE (reference sequence). CDR3 sequence (DNA): TGTGCCAGCAGCGCCGGACTGGGCACAGATACGCAGTATTTT. Protein: CASSAGLGTDTQYF.